This passage covers 2 T cell receptor beta chains from one sample sequenced in a study of cytomegalovirus exposure and HLA in healthy donors. Amplification used 60 Vbeta primers and 13 Jbeta primers. Measured with immunoSEQ multiplex PCR; TCRdb has only the in-frame clones, and not every one. The sample contains over 150,000 clones, 65% to 85% of which appear only once. The sample was PBMCs. The receptors derive from a man between 60 and 70 years old in good health and CMV-seronegative.

V is TRBV15 and J is TRBJ1-5, with D perhaps matching TRBD1 (6 bases). The CDR3 runs to 14 residues. CDR1 LNHNV and CDR2 YYDKDF come from the germline V gene (reference sequence). Deletions cut 8 bases from V and 1 base from J, with 12 bases between. The CDR3 nucleotides read TGTGCCACCTCGACAGGTCCCAGCAATCAGCCCCAGCATTTT. Protein product: CATSTGPSNQPQHF.

The rearrangement uses TRBV5-5 and TRBJ2-2; 8 bases fit TRBD2. The CDR3 runs to 16 residues. Trimming cost V 1 base and J 2 bases; bases outside gene matches: 4. Germline V lookup: CDR1 SGHKS, CDR2 YYEKEE (reference sequence). The CDR3 sequence is CASSLTLADNTGELFF. CDR3 coding DNA: TGTGCCAGCAGCTTGACACTAGCGGATAACACCGGGGAGCTGTTTTTT.